The next 27 T cell receptor beta chains were all read from a single sample in a study of blood T cell repertoires in COVID-19. Using immunoSEQ multiplex PCR, the repertoire was profiled, and TCRdb retains in-frame clones only, with some absent. The sample includes about 74,000 clones, around 88% of them seen just once. Sequencing was carried out using peripheral blood. The receptors stem from a woman at least 80 years old with active or convalescent COVID-19.

The gene calls are TRBV4-3 and TRBJ1-3; 7 bases align to TRBD1. CDR3 length: 15 residues. Germline CDR1 is LGHNA and CDR2 is YSLEER. V shed 5 bases and J 0 bases; nucleotides not matched to a gene: 4. The CDR3 coding sequence is TGCGCCAGCAGCGGGACAGTTAACTCTGGAAACACCATATATTTT. Amino acid sequence: CASSGTVNSGNTIYF.

The V and J genes are TRBV19 and TRBJ2-4; 7 nucleotides align to TRBD2. Germline V gene lookup returns CDR1 LNHDA and CDR2 SQIVND (reference sequence). V dropped 5 bases and J dropped 0; count of bases not matched to a gene: 4. The CDR3 has 15 amino acids. Here the CDR3 DNA reads TGTGCCAGTAGTGGTGGCGGGGGAGCCAAAAACATTCAGTACTTC. Protein sequence: CASSGGGGAKNIQYF.

The V and J genes are TRBV5-1 and TRBJ1-2; weak D call: TRBD1 (5 bases). V gave up 3 bases and J gave up 4 bases, with 10 bases separating them. CDR1 SGHRS and CDR2 YFSETQ come from the germline V gene. The CDR3 spans 13 residues. CDR3 protein: CASSSQGGYGYTF. As DNA, the CDR3 is TGCGCCAGCAGCTCCCAGGGTGGCTATGGCTACACCTTC.

The genes are TRBV6-5 and TRBJ1-1, with D hard to call. The CDR3 spans 11 residues. Between the trimmed V and J ends, which lost 6 bases and 3 bases, there was a span of 5 bases. CDR1 and CDR2 (germline): MNHEY, SVGAGI. CDR3 nucleotide sequence: TGTGCCAGCAGCTTTGACACTGAAGCTTTCTTT. It is translated as CASSFDTEAFF.

The V gene is TRBV6-4, the J gene TRBJ2-1; TRBD2 matches at 9 bases. Germline V gives CDR1 MRHNA, CDR2 SNTAGT. With 8 bases clipped from V and 0 bases from J, the junction kept 5 bases outside the gene matches. The CDR3 consists of 15 residues. CDR3 sequence: CASGGGGRSYNEQFF. CDR3 bases: TGTGCCAGCGGCGGGGGGGGTCGCTCCTACAATGAGCAGTTCTTC.

This sequence joins TRBV5-4 and TRBJ1-4; 8 bases map to TRBD1. The CDR3 is made up of 15 amino acids. From germline, CDR1 is SGHNT and CDR2 YYREEE (reference sequence). The V segment lost 3 bases and the J segment 10 bases; nucleotides outside the gene matches: 11. CDR3 in amino acids: CASSSWTGKGGKLFF. The CDR3 DNA sequence: TGTGCCAGCAGCTCCTGGACAGGGAAGGGCGGAAAACTGTTTTTT.

This clone appeared a single time. V and J are TRBV11-2 and TRBJ2-7, with unresolved D. CDR1 and CDR2 (germline): SGHAT, FQNNGV. V was clipped by 1 base and J by 1 base, with 8 bases between them. This CDR3 comprises 14 residues. This CDR3 reads CASSLAPSSYEQYF. Written as DNA, the CDR3 is TGTGCCAGCAGCTTAGCCCCCAGTTCCTACGAGCAGTACTTC.

This chain links TRBV2 with TRBJ2-7, with 8 bases identical to TRBD2. From germline, CDR1 is SNHLY and CDR2 FYNNEI. With V trimmed by 6 bases and J by 3 bases, 4 bases remained unmatched. This CDR3 contains 13 residues. The chain's CDR3 is CASRRSGSYEQYF. The CDR3 nucleotides read TGTGCCAGCAGACGGAGCGGGAGCTACGAGCAGTACTTC. Full variable domain (outside the CDR3, taken from reference TRBV2 and TRBJ2-7): EPEVTQTPSHQVTQMGQEVILRCVPISNHLYFYWYRQILGQKVEFLVSFYNNEISEKSEIFDDQFSVERPDGSNFTLKIRSTKLEDSAMYFCASRRSGSYEQYFGPGTRLTVT.

The chain has TRBV30 and TRBJ1-2, with D uncertain. This CDR3 has 12 amino acids. Germline lookup yields CDR1 GTSNPN and CDR2 SVGIG (reference sequence). The V gene lost 2 bases and the J gene lost 8 bases, with 12 bases spanning the gap. The chain's CDR3 is CAWSFGSGGYTF. In DNA form, the CDR3 reads TGTGCCTGGAGTTTCGGGTCTGGCGGCTACACCTTC.

This sequence joins TRBV7-2 and TRBJ2-5; weak D call: TRBD1 (7 bases). This CDR3 contains 15 residues. The germline V gene has CDR1 SGHTA and CDR2 FQGNSA. The ends were cut back, 0 bases at V and 5 bases at J, with 13 bases in the middle. The CDR3 nucleotides are TGTGCCAGCAGCTTAGCGCAAGCAGGGGGGGAGACCCAGTACTTC. This gives the protein CASSLAQAGGETQYF.

The chain combines TRBV3-1 (or the pseudogene TRBV3-2) with TRBJ2-5, with D perhaps TRBD1 (6 bases). The CDR3 has 13 residues. With 2 bases removed from V and 5 bases from J, the gap between germline ends came to 9 bases. Germline assignment: CDR1 LGHDT and CDR2 YNNKEL (reference sequence). CDR3 nucleotides: TGTGCCAGCAGCCAAAACCAGGGGGAGACCCAGTACTTC. Translated, it gives CASSQNQGETQYF.

The rearrangement joins TRBV9 to TRBJ2-2, with TRBD2 identical over 7 bases. Germline CDR1 SGDLS, CDR2 YYNGEE. Unmatched junction bases numbered 8, after V lost 3 bases and J lost 6 bases. The CDR3 has 15 amino acids. The CDR3 reads CASSGVVAGSGELFF. CDR3 DNA sequence: TGTGCCAGCAGCGGGGTGGTAGCGGGCTCCGGGGAGCTGTTTTTT.

The rearrangement uses TRBV18 and TRBJ1-2; 8 nucleotides match TRBD1. J was trimmed by 5 bases and V by 4 bases; bases with no gene match: 15. The CDR3 has 17 amino acids. Germline CDR1 KGHSH, CDR2 LQKENI. CDR3 in DNA: TGTGCCAGCTCACTTAGCCCGGGACAGGCGACTGGGTATGGCTACACCTTC. As protein: CASSLSPGQATGYGYTF.

The gene calls are TRBV4-3 and TRBJ2-5, with D tentatively TRBD2 (6 bases). Germline assignment: CDR1 LGHNA and CDR2 YSLEER. This CDR3 region has 13 residues. The V end was cut by 0 bases, the J end by 8 bases, with 10 bases between. The CDR3 bases are TGCGCCAGCAGCCAAGATCTCGGGGGAACCCAGTACTTC. Protein sequence: CASSQDLGGTQYF.

The sample holds many counts of this clone. The rearrangement links TRBV13 to TRBJ2-7; 10 bases fit TRBD1. This CDR3 spans 15 amino acids. Germline assignment: CDR1 PRHDT and CDR2 FYEKMQ (reference sequence). The junction had 9 bases not matched to a gene; V was cut back by 5 bases and J by 5 bases. The CDR3 loop reads CASSATGTGVDEQYF. CDR3 coding DNA: TGTGCCAGCAGCGCAACCGGGACAGGGGTGGACGAGCAGTACTTC.

The chain is built from TRBV6-2 or TRBV6-3 and TRBJ1-5, with TRBD1 identical over 7 bases. The CDR3 contains 15 residues. Losses at the gene ends were 6 bases for V and 8 bases for J; bases not matched to a gene: 13. CDR1 and CDR2 from the germline V gene are MNHEY and SVGEGT. DNA for the CDR3: TGTGCCAGCAGCCTCGGGACAGCCGGCGGGAAGCCCCAGCATTTT. It specifies CASSLGTAGGKPQHF.

This chain links TRBV9 with TRBJ2-2; possibly TRBD2 for D (5 bases). This CDR3 is built from 15 residues. Germline V gene data show CDR1 as SGDLS and CDR2 as YYNGEE. V lost 4 bases and J lost 3, with 13 bases in between. The CDR3 DNA reads TGTGCCAGCAGCCCCCGGGAAGGGCACACCGGGGAGCTGTTTTTT. It translates to CASSPREGHTGELFF.

This chain joins TRBV6-5 and TRBJ2-1, with 9 bases matching TRBD2. Germline values: CDR1 MNHEY, CDR2 SVGAGI. The trim removed 0 bases at V and 7 bases at J, leaving 4 bases unmatched. The CDR3 is made up of 15 amino acids. CDR3 amino acids: CASSYSGGRGNEQFF. DNA for the CDR3: TGTGCCAGCAGTTACTCCGGCGGGAGGGGGAATGAGCAGTTCTTC.

The chain employs TRBV9 and TRBJ2-2; 7 bases agree with TRBD2. This CDR3 spans 17 amino acids. Germline V gene sequence: CDR1 SGDLS, CDR2 YYNGEE. V dropped 0 bases and J dropped 4; count of bases not matched to a gene: 9. CDR3 in amino acids: CASSVAASGSPTGELFF. Written as DNA, the CDR3 is TGTGCCAGCAGCGTAGCGGCTAGCGGCTCACCCACCGGGGAGCTGTTTTTT.

This chain links TRBV3-1 (or the pseudogene TRBV3-2) with TRBJ1-1, with D possibly matching TRBD1 (6 bases). The CDR3 is 13 residues long. Trimming left V 4 bases short and J 4 bases short, with 10 bases between. Germline assignment: CDR1 LGHDT and CDR2 YNNKEL (reference sequence). The CDR3 DNA is TGTGCCAGCAGCCGTTCAGGGGCCACTGAAGCTTTCTTT. Its protein product is CASSRSGATEAFF.

This clone has a handful of counts. The J gene is TRBJ2-1, the V gene TRBV29-1; TRBD2 matches at 9 bases. V trimming: 5 bases; J trimming: 6 bases; junction bases outside the gene matches: 8. The CDR3 extends over 14 amino acids. Germline V gene lookup returns CDR1 SQVTM and CDR2 ANQGSEA. CDR3 amino acids: CSVRSGGQGNEQFF. The CDR3 nucleotides are TGCAGCGTTAGGAGCGGGGGGCAAGGCAATGAGCAGTTCTTC.

The chain has TRBV7-9 and TRBJ2-3, with 8 bases lining up with TRBD1. V trimming: 5 bases; J trimming: 7 bases; junction bases outside the gene matches: 11. CDR3 length: 15 amino acids. CDR1 is SEHNR, CDR2 FQNEAQ, per germline (reference sequence). CDR3 nucleotide sequence: TGTGCCAGCAGCCCCCGGGACAGGACGGGTAATACGCAGTATTTT. It specifies CASSPRDRTGNTQYF.

The rearrangement links TRBV30 to TRBJ2-7; 10 positions match TRBD1. Germline values: CDR1 GTSNPN, CDR2 SVGIG (reference sequence). The CDR3 has 14 residues. Unmatched junction bases numbered 6, after V lost 5 bases and J lost 2 bases. As DNA, the CDR3 is TGTGCCTGGGAACCGGGACAGGGGACCTACGAGCAGTACTTC. Its protein product is CAWEPGQGTYEQYF.

The chain carries TRBV4-3 and TRBJ2-3; D not resolved. The CDR3 extends over 15 amino acids. V was clipped by 0 bases and J by 0 bases, with 7 bases between them. CDR1 is LGHNA and CDR2 is YSLEER in the germline V gene. Here the CDR3 DNA reads TGCGCCAGCAGCCAAGAATGGCAGAGCACAGATACGCAGTATTTT. Residues: CASSQEWQSTDTQYF.

This chain links TRBV2 with TRBJ1-5, with a weak D call TRBD1 (5 bases). V dropped 6 bases and J dropped 9 bases, with 21 bases sitting between them. CDR3 length: 15 amino acids. Germline loops: CDR1 SNHLY, CDR2 FYNNEI. In DNA, the CDR3 is TGTGCCAGCAGCGTACGTCAGGGCCTCAGGCGGCCCCAGCATTTT. Its protein is CASSVRQGLRRPQHF.

This clone has just a few counts. The chain uses TRBV3-1 (or the pseudogene TRBV3-2) and TRBJ1-1; 8 bases fit TRBD1. This CDR3 has 16 residues. The germline gives CDR1 LGHDT, CDR2 YNNKEL (reference sequence). J gave up 5 bases and V 0 bases, and 8 bases lay outside the gene matches. CDR3 sequence reads: CASSQDLVTGGTEAFF. The CDR3 DNA reads as TGTGCCAGCAGCCAAGATCTAGTCACAGGGGGAACTGAAGCTTTCTTT.

This chain joins TRBV19 and TRBJ2-1, with 13 bases that match TRBD2. Losses at the gene ends were 5 bases for V and 13 bases for J; bases not matched to a gene: 5. The CDR3 sequence is 13 residues long. Germline values: CDR1 LNHDA, CDR2 SQIVND (reference sequence). The CDR3 here is CASSAPGLAGQFF. For the CDR3, the DNA is TGTGCCAGTAGTGCCCCGGGACTAGCGGGACAGTTCTTC.